These T cell receptor beta chains were read from a single sample in a study of cytomegalovirus exposure and HLA in healthy donors. Produced via immunoSEQ multiplex PCR; TCRdb's table is partial and in-frame only. The data hold hundreds of thousands of clones, with roughly 90% observed a single time. Specimen: PBMCs. These receptors all stem from a woman aged 18-29 years in good health and CMV-seronegative. Both conserved end residues are part of each CDR3. The D gene is left open where the match is weak. Some rows mark clone size as missing; the rest say once, few, many or name a class of expanded clone.

.,.,TRBV7-9,TRBJ1-2,CASSLGIPQGPNYGYTF,TGTGCCAGCAGCTTAGGGATCCCACAGGGTCCTAACTATGGCTACACCTTC
.,.,TRBV4-1,TRBJ2-2,CASSPDYGSGELFF,TGCGCCAGCAGCCCGGACTATGGGTCCGGGGAGCTGTTTTTT
.,TRBD1,TRBV9,TRBJ1-1,CASTPNRGPLKAFF,TGTGCCAGCACCCCAAACAGGGGCCCCTTAAAGGCTTTCTTT
.,.,TRBV27,TRBJ2-1,CASRSTSGRKQFF,TGTGCCAGCAGATCGACTTCTGGGAGGAAGCAGTTCTTC
.,TRBD2,TRBV9,TRBJ2-1,CASSTRRHTGGVEVYNEQFF,TGTGCCAGCAGCACCCGTCGACACACGGGAGGAGTTGAGGTATACAATGAGCAGTTCTTC
.,.,TRBV6-1,TRBJ1-3,CATRNGQPIYF,TGTGCCACCAGGAATGGACAACCGATATATTTT
.,TRBD1,TRBV18,TRBJ1-5,CASSPRQGDQPQHF,TGTGCCAGCTCACCGCGACAGGGGGATCAGCCCCAGCATTTT
.,.,TRBV12-5,TRBJ1-1,CASGLVPREAFF,TGTGCTAGTGGTTTGGTACCGCGTGAAGCTTTCTTT
few,.,TRBV5-1,TRBJ1-2,CASSLGVTYGYTF,TGCGCCAGCAGCTTGGGAGTTACCTATGGCTACACCTTC
.,.,TRBV6-5,TRBJ2-7,CASNPRAGGYEQYF,TGTGCCAGCAACCCCAGAGCCGGAGGTTACGAGCAGTACTTC
.,TRBD1,TRBV5-6,TRBJ2-3,CASSIGQARTDTQYF,TGTGCCAGCAGCATTGGACAGGCCAGAACAGATACGCAGTATTTT
.,TRBD2,TRBV4-2,TRBJ2-7,CASSQEPPLAGGAYEQYF,TGTGCCAGCAGCCAAGAGCCCCCACTAGCGGGGGGGGCCTACGAGCAATACTTC
.,TRBD1,TRBV11-3,TRBJ1-1,CASSPGTGINTEAFF,TGTGCCAGCAGCCCCGGGACAGGGATAAACACTGAAGCTTTCTTT
.,TRBD1,TRBV2,TRBJ1-5,CASRDRGQRQPQHF,TGTGCCAGCCGGGACAGGGGGCAACGGCAGCCCCAGCATTTT
.,.,TRBV7-9,TRBJ1-2,CSSSLDGSPLYGYTF,TGTTCCAGCAGCTTAGATGGCAGTCCTCTGTATGGCTACACCTTC
.,.,TRBV6-1,TRBJ2-7,CASSEWGVSYEQYF,TGTGCCAGCAGTGAATGGGGGGTCTCCTACGAGCAGTACTTC
.,.,TRBV15,TRBJ1-5,CATSRGIQGGHQPQHF,TGTGCCACCAGCAGAGGTATACAGGGAGGGCATCAGCCCCAGCATTTT
.,.,TRBV9,TRBJ2-1,CASSVGRDEQFF,TGTGCCAGCAGCGTAGGTCGGGATGAGCAGTTCTTC
.,TRBD1,TRBV7-9,TRBJ2-5,CSSSPPQGFQETQYF,TGTTCCAGCAGCCCACCACAGGGGTTCCAAGAGACCCAGTACTTC
.,TRBD2,TRBV7-9,TRBJ2-7,CASSFPSGGTYEQYF,TGTGCCAGCAGCTTTCCTAGCGGGGGGACTTACGAGCAGTACTTC
.,.,TRBV10-3,TRBJ2-7,CAISTRGQFQDEQYF,TGTGCCATCAGCACCCGAGGACAGTTTCAGGACGAGCAGTACTTC
.,.,TRBV27,TRBJ1-5,CASRRGNQPQHF,TGTGCCAGCAGGAGAGGTAATCAGCCCCAGCATTTT
.,.,TRBV5-1,TRBJ1-2,CASSLVRGGGNYGYTF,TGCGCCAGCAGCCTAGTTCGGGGAGGAGGTAACTATGGCTACACCTTC
.,TRBD2,TRBV7-6,TRBJ2-3,CASSPGTSGGATDTQYF,TGTGCCAGCAGCCCCGGGACTAGCGGGGGGGCTACAGATACGCAGTATTTT
few,.,TRBV11-2,TRBJ2-4,CASSSPRGAKNIQYF,TGTGCCAGCAGCTCACCGAGGGGGGCCAAAAACATTCAGTACTTC
.,TRBD1,TRBV6-1,TRBJ1-5,CASSAGTGGNSNQPQHF,TGTGCCAGCAGTGCCGGGACAGGGGGCAATAGCAATCAGCCCCAGCATTTT
.,TRBD2,TRBV19,TRBJ2-7,CASSRAGATYEQYF,TGTGCCAGTAGTCGAGCGGGGGCCACCTACGAGCAGTACTTC
.,TRBD2,TRBV7-3,TRBJ2-1,CASSLGGGAYNEQFF,TGTGCCAGCAGCTTAGGCGGGGGGGCCTACAATGAGCAGTTCTTC
.,TRBD1,TRBV5-6,TRBJ1-2,CASSLGWGQRGYGYTF,TGTGCCAGCAGCTTGGGCTGGGGACAGAGGGGATATGGCTACACCTTC
few,.,TRBV6-5,TRBJ2-2,CASCPPGTGELFF,TGTGCCAGCTGCCCCCCGGGGACCGGGGAGCTGTTTTTT
.,TRBD1,TRBV18,TRBJ2-7,CASSPETGKGYEQYF,TGTGCCAGCTCACCCGAGACAGGGAAGGGCTACGAGCAGTACTTC
.,TRBD2,TRBV6-5,TRBJ2-7,CASSGGLANYEQYF,TGTGCCAGCAGTGGCGGACTAGCGAACTACGAGCAGTACTTC
.,.,TRBV9,TRBJ2-2,CASSVVEGAAGELFF,TGTGCCAGCAGCGTAGTGGAGGGGGCGGCCGGGGAGCTGTTTTTT
.,TRBD1,TRBV27,TRBJ1-5,CASSIGQGFQPQHF,TGTGCCAGCAGTATCGGACAGGGGTTTCAGCCCCAGCATTTT
.,.,TRBV2,TRBJ1-1,CASNPLGTEAFF,TGTGCCAGCAACCCACTCGGCACTGAAGCTTTCTTT
.,.,TRBV20-1,TRBJ1-1,CSAASGGKAPF,TGCAGTGCCGCCTCGGGGGGTAAGGCCCCCTTT
.,TRBD1,TRBV2,TRBJ1-2,CASSEAGQGLFLGYTF,TGTGCCAGCAGTGAAGCGGGACAGGGGCTCTTTTTGGGCTACACCTTC
.,.,TRBV20-1,TRBJ2-7,CSASRDREQYF,TGCAGTGCTAGCAGGGATCGCGAGCAGTACTTC
.,.,TRBV9,TRBJ2-7,CASSVADSSYEQYF,TGTGCCAGCAGCGTAGCCGACAGCTCCTACGAGCAGTACTTC
.,.,TRBV7-6,TRBJ1-1,CASSLVPQENTEAFF,TGTGCCAGCAGCTTAGTCCCACAGGAAAACACTGAAGCTTTCTTT
.,TRBD1,TRBV19,TRBJ2-7,CASSIATGSYEQYF,TGTGCCAGTAGTATTGCGACAGGGTCCTACGAGCAGTACTTC
.,TRBD2,TRBV5-4,TRBJ2-3,CASSRELAGDTQYF,TGTGCCAGCAGCCGGGAACTAGCGGGAGATACGCAGTATTTT